Listed below are T cell receptor beta chains from one sample, sequenced in a study of T and B cells in COVID-19 patients. MiXCR was run by TCRdb on the multiplex PCR reads, yielding one entry per CDR3 protein. Counted here are a few thousand distinct CDR3 sequences, roughly 26% occurring once; the ten biggest clones make up 20%. Input material: blood. The receptors originated from a human donor with active COVID-19. Each CDR3 is given without its conserved first and last residue. Fields, in order: CDR3 length, J gene, V gene, CDR3 protein.

CDR3 length: 14; J gene: TRBJ2-3; V gene: TRBV6-1; CDR3 protein: ASSEEGLGSTDTQY
CDR3 length: 14; J gene: TRBJ1-2; V gene: TRBV7-9; CDR3 protein: ASSLGLHRANYGYT
CDR3 length: 12; J gene: TRBJ1-1; V gene: TRBV5-4; CDR3 protein: ASSLEATGTEAF
CDR3 length: 13; J gene: TRBJ2-7; V gene: TRBV7-2; CDR3 protein: ASSFLRGASYEQY
CDR3 length: 14; J gene: TRBJ2-3; V gene: TRBV7-2; CDR3 protein: ASSPWTSGSTDTQY
CDR3 length: 13; J gene: TRBJ2-7; V gene: TRBV7-2; CDR3 protein: ASSPSGTGSYEQY
CDR3 length: 10; J gene: TRBJ2-5; V gene: TRBV12-3/TRBV12-4; CDR3 protein: ASLSIQETQY
CDR3 length: 14; J gene: TRBJ1-1; V gene: TRBV7-4; CDR3 protein: ASSTYPGQGIAEAF
CDR3 length: 13; J gene: TRBJ2-1; V gene: TRBV20-1; CDR3 protein: SARTGTSGIDEQF
CDR3 length: 15; J gene: TRBJ2-2; V gene: TRBV4-3; CDR3 protein: ASSQGQGAFYTGELF
CDR3 length: 13; J gene: TRBJ2-3; V gene: TRBV6-2/TRBV6-3; CDR3 protein: ASSYSGSRTDTQY
CDR3 length: 11; J gene: TRBJ1-4; V gene: TRBV4-3; CDR3 protein: ASSRNRDSLMF
CDR3 length: 14; J gene: TRBJ2-2; V gene: TRBV18; CDR3 protein: ASSRTSPSETGELF
CDR3 length: 12; J gene: TRBJ2-4; V gene: TRBV12-3/TRBV12-4; CDR3 protein: ASSFGSPKNIQY
CDR3 length: 12; J gene: TRBJ2-1; V gene: TRBV10-1; CDR3 protein: ASSAVAGEREQF
CDR3 length: 10; J gene: TRBJ2-5; V gene: TRBV30; CDR3 protein: AWSGGSETQY
CDR3 length: 12; J gene: TRBJ2-5; V gene: TRBV5-6; CDR3 protein: ASSLTGVQETQY
CDR3 length: 12; J gene: .; V gene: TRBV27; CDR3 protein: ASRQGAVGETQY
CDR3 length: 12; J gene: TRBJ1-2; V gene: TRBV30; CDR3 protein: AWSDRGLGYGYT
CDR3 length: 13; J gene: TRBJ2-3; V gene: TRBV7-2; CDR3 protein: ASSLLTSGGAIWY
CDR3 length: 12; J gene: TRBJ2-7; V gene: TRBV29-1; CDR3 protein: SVGSGGAGGEQY
CDR3 length: 12; J gene: TRBJ2-3; V gene: TRBV19; CDR3 protein: ASSPLAAPDTQY
CDR3 length: 13; J gene: TRBJ2-1; V gene: TRBV19; CDR3 protein: ASSMTSGSYNEQF
CDR3 length: 12; J gene: TRBJ2-4; V gene: TRBV10-3; CDR3 protein: AIGETSGRNIQY
CDR3 length: 11; J gene: TRBJ2-3; V gene: TRBV4-2; CDR3 protein: ASSQEFTDTQY
CDR3 length: 12; J gene: TRBJ1-1; V gene: TRBV6-5; CDR3 protein: ASSKTGSGTEAF
CDR3 length: 11; J gene: TRBJ1-1; V gene: TRBV19; CDR3 protein: ARSIGARTEAF
CDR3 length: 13; J gene: TRBJ2-1; V gene: TRBV7-9; CDR3 protein: ASSLGDRRNNEQF
CDR3 length: 11; J gene: TRBJ2-2; V gene: TRBV28; CDR3 protein: ASSTTSYGELF
CDR3 length: 13; J gene: TRBJ2-2; V gene: TRBV18; CDR3 protein: ASSPTASRTGELF
CDR3 length: 14; J gene: TRBJ2-1; V gene: TRBV7-6; CDR3 protein: ASSGGQGITYNEQF
CDR3 length: 11; J gene: TRBJ2-7; V gene: TRBV7-9; CDR3 protein: ASSLLGGVGQY
CDR3 length: 15; J gene: TRBJ2-1; V gene: TRBV12-3/TRBV12-4; CDR3 protein: ASHHFFLGGQRNEQF
CDR3 length: 13; J gene: TRBJ2-1; V gene: TRBV5-1; CDR3 protein: ASSVGTGGRGEQF
CDR3 length: 11; J gene: TRBJ2-7; V gene: TRBV27; CDR3 protein: ASSLGTAYEQY
CDR3 length: 19; J gene: TRBJ2-5; V gene: TRBV14; CDR3 protein: ASSQGGSWTGDWEGQETQY
CDR3 length: 12; J gene: TRBJ2-1; V gene: TRBV19; CDR3 protein: ASTHDFGMDEQF
CDR3 length: 11; J gene: TRBJ2-2; V gene: TRBV7-2; CDR3 protein: ASSLADPGELF
CDR3 length: 13; J gene: TRBJ1-2; V gene: TRBV6-5; CDR3 protein: ASGPPGTGYFGYT
CDR3 length: 14; J gene: TRBJ1-5; V gene: TRBV7-6; CDR3 protein: ASSPTGGQPNQPQH
CDR3 length: 11; J gene: TRBJ1-1; V gene: TRBV19; CDR3 protein: ASSIRENTEAF
CDR3 length: 12; J gene: TRBJ1-2; V gene: TRBV28; CDR3 protein: ASSLSPGFYGYT
CDR3 length: 13; J gene: TRBJ2-7; V gene: TRBV6-6; CDR3 protein: ASSYGQLAGGGQY
CDR3 length: 12; J gene: TRBJ2-1; V gene: TRBV2; CDR3 protein: ASRYGTSGGSQF
CDR3 length: 9; J gene: TRBJ1-2; V gene: TRBV10-3; CDR3 protein: AINSGYGYT
CDR3 length: 10; J gene: TRBJ1-2; V gene: TRBV20-1; CDR3 protein: SAKPASYGYT
CDR3 length: 16; J gene: TRBJ2-4; V gene: TRBV21-1; CDR3 protein: ASSNGKVGLRAKNIQY
CDR3 length: 17; J gene: TRBJ2-6; V gene: TRBV19; CDR3 protein: ASSISGRTGVSGANVLT
CDR3 length: 11; J gene: TRBJ2-7; V gene: TRBV20-1; CDR3 protein: SAIGGRTYEQY